The text below deals with one T cell receptor beta chain. Trimming took 6 bases from V and 0 from J; bases not matched to a gene: 1. CDR1 is MGHRA, CDR2 YSYEKL, per germline. This CDR3 has 13 amino acids. The data were produced by immunoSEQ multiplex PCR, yet TCRdb's version contains in-frame clones alone and is incomplete. The sample holds tens of thousands of clones, 88% seen once. The data originate from a study of blood T cell repertoires in COVID-19. What was sequenced was peripheral blood. V usage is TRBV4-1 and J usage is TRBJ1-2, with 7 bases lining up with TRBD1. The clonotype originates from a man aged 50-60 years with active COVID-19. CDR3: CASRGTANYGYTF. CDR3 in DNA: TGCGCCAGCAGGGGGACAGCTAACTATGGCTACACCTTC.